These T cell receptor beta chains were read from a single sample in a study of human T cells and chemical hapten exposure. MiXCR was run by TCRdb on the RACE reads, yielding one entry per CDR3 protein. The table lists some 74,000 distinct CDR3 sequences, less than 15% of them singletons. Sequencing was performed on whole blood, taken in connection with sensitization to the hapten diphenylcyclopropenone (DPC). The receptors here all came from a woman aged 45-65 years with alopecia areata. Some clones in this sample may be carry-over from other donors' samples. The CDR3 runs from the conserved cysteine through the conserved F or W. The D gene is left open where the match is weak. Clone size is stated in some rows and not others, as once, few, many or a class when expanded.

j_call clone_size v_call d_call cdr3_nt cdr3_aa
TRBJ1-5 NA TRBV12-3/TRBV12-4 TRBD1 TGTGCCAGCAGCCTACAGGGGGGCCATCAGCCCCAGCATTTT CASSLQGGHQPQHF
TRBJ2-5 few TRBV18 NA TGTGCCAGCTCACCTATCACTAAAGAGACCCAGTACTTC CASSPITKETQYF
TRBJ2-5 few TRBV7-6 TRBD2 TGTGCCAGCAGCCCAGGACTAGCGGGAGAGGGGGAGACCCAGTACTTC CASSPGLAGEGETQYF
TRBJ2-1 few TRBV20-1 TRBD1 TGCAGTGCTAGAGCTGACAGGGGACCGTTCTTC CSARADRGPFF
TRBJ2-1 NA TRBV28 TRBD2 TGTGCCAGCAGCCAGACTCTAGCGGGAGGGCAGAGCAATGAGCAGTTCTTC CASSQTLAGGQSNEQFF
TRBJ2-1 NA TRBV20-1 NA TGCAGTGCTAGAAGGGGCTCCTACAATGAGCAGTTCTTC CSARRGSYNEQFF
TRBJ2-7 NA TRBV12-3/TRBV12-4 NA TGTGCCAGCAGTTTAGCGGAGGAGCAGTACTTC CASSLAEEQYF
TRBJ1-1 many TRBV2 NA TGTGCCAGCAGTGATTTGGACACTGAAGCTTTCTTT CASSDLDTEAFF
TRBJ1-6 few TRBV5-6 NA TGTGCCAGCAGTTTTGACGGCGGCTCCTATAATTCACCCCTCCACTTT CASSFDGGSYNSPLHF
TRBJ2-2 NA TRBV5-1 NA TGCGCCAGCAGCTTGGATGGGGGGCCGGGGCCACCGAACACCGGGGAGCTGTTTTTT CASSLDGGPGPPNTGELFF
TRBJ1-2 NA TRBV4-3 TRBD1 TGCGCCAGCAGCCTGCGAGGACAGGGAGACTATGGCTACACCTTC CASSLRGQGDYGYTF
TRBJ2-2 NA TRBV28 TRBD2 TGTGCCAGCAGTTTAGCGCGGGAGAGGATCAACACCGGGGAGCTGTTTTTT CASSLARERINTGELFF
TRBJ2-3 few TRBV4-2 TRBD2 TGTGCCAGCAGCCAGCGTTTAGCGGGAGGTACAGATACGCAGTATTTT CASSQRLAGGTDTQYF
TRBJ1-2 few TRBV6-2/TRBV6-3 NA TGTGCCAGCAGCCGACAGAGTAACTATGGCTACACCTTC CASSRQSNYGYTF
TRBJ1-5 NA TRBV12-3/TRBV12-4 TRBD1 TGTGCCAGCAGTACCTACGGACAGGGTAGGGAAGATAGCAATCAGCCCCAGCATTTT CASSTYGQGREDSNQPQHF
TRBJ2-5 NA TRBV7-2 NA TGTGCCAGCAGCCCCCCGATAGGGCGGGAGACCCAGTACTTC CASSPPIGRETQYF
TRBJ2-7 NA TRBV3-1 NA TGTGCCAGCAGCCAAGATAGGGGCTACGAGCAGTACTTC CASSQDRGYEQYF